This T cell receptor beta chain originates from a study of blood T cell repertoires in COVID-19 (dated by TCRdb to 2019 to 2021). With respect to the entire study: Collaborator samples came from the United States, Italy and Spain and covered acute and convalescent phases of COVID-19. The prospective study material was composed of cDNA or gDNA derived from T cells, B-cell-depleted T cells, or PBMCs. Subjects who had been exposed to COVID-19, were actively infected with it, or had recovered from it provided the deeply sampled blood TCRbeta repertoires that made up the dataset. The repertoires were released in a freely available public database meant as a resource for research on the immune response to SARS-CoV-2. The samples were drawn from two sources: the first 160 participants of the ongoing ImmuneRACE study, and 1,254 subjects contributed by 6 global collaborators. Nearly every sample came with metadata listing a de-identified subject ID, COVID-19 status, age in years and sex. HLA class I and class II types, where available, came from metadata supplied by the sample provider rather than from assay-based typing.

This clone appeared a single time. What this receptor recognizes is not known. No quality values exist for individual bases; no much larger clone is one base distant. The collaborating institutions used their own protocols to collect whole blood in K2EDTA tubes. Collaborator samples were shipped for TCRbeta analysis as frozen whole blood, isolated PBMCs, or DNA extracted from either sample type. TCRbeta CDR3 regions were amplified from genomic DNA using the immunoSEQ Assay, a bias-controlled multiplex PCR. The study's processing was this. The number of nucleated cells in each sample was estimated from the amplification of reference gene primers within the assay. Sequence reads were collapsed and filtered to measure the absolute abundance of every unique TCRbeta CDR3 rearrangement. Productive Simpson clonality was computed per sample as the square root of Simpson's diversity index over productive rearrangements. The table was pulled from immuneACCESS by TCRdb, which kept in-frame rearrangements only. Such tables lose some clones; where checked, under half of the loss comes from unresolved V genes, and the rest has no known cause. Clonal size and the V and J genes are those of that table, whereas D and trimming came from the DNA. This sample lists 200,000 to 250,000 clones; approximately 80% were detected once. The ten most abundant clones make up roughly 8.7% of the sample.

What the research found in general, with its limitations: Clinical and demographic metadata were provided uncurated, with the amount varying by source and participant.

V lost 4 bases and J lost 10 bases; the stretch between them is 17 bases long. Its CDR3 holds 14 amino acids, cysteine through phenylalanine. CDR3 DNA is the only sequence kept; it has 42 bases, read in frame from the first base. The CDR1 and CDR2 encoded by the germline V gene (reference sequence) are LGHDT and YNNKEL. The sequence came from a man between 50 and 59 years old with active or convalescent COVID-19. In this chain, TRBV3-1 (or the pseudogene TRBV3-2) is recombined with TRBJ2-1, with the D segment identity uncertain. The sequencing input was peripheral blood. Read as DNA, the sequence is TGTGCCAGCAGCCCCCCGAGGCCAACACAAGAGCAGTTCTTC. This gives the protein CASSPPRPTQEQFF.